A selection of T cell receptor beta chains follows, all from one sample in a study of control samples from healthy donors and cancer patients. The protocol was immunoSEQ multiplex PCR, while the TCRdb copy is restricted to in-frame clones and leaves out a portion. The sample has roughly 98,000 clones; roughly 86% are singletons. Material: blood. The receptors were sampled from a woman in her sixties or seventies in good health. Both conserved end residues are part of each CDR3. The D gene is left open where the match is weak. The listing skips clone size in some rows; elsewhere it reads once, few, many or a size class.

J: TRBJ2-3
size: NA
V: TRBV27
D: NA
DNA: TGTGCCAGCAGTTTAGAACTGGGCACAGATACGCAGTATTTT
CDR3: CASSLELGTDTQYF

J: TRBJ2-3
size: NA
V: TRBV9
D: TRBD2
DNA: TGTGCCAGCAGCGGAGATAGCGGGAGATCTAGCACAGATACGCAGTATTTT
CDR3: CASSGDSGRSSTDTQYF

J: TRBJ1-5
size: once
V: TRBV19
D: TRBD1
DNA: TGTGCCAGTAAGGACAGGCGGGTGGAGCCCCAGCATTTT
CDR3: CASKDRRVEPQHF

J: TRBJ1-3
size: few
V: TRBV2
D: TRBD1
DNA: TGTGCCAGCAGTGAACAGGGGGCTGGAAACACCATATATTTT
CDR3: CASSEQGAGNTIYF

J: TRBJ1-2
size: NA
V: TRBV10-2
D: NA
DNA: TGCGCCAGCAGTGAATGGGGTGGGGCTGGCTACACCTTC
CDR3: CASSEWGGAGYTF

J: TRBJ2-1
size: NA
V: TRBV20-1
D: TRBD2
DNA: TGCAGTGCTAGTAGTTTGCGGGGGGGCTCCTACAATGAGCAGTTCTTC
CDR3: CSASSLRGGSYNEQFF

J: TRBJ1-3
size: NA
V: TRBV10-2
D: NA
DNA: TGCGCCAGCAGAGAGGGCGTGGGCGCTGGAAACACCATATATTTT
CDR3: CASREGVGAGNTIYF

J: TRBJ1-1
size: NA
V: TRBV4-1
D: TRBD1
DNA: TGCGCCAGCAGCCAAGTGGAGGGGGCGCGTCGCACTGAAGCTTTCTTT
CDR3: CASSQVEGARRTEAFF

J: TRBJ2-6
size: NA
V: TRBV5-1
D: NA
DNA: TGCGCCAGCAGCATACAGGGCTCTGGGGCCAACGTCCTGACTTTC
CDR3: CASSIQGSGANVLTF

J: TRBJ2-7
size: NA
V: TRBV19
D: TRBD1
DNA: TGTGCCAGTAGTGGACAGGGTTACGAGCAGTACTTC
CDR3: CASSGQGYEQYF

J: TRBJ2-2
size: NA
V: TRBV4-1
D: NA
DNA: TGCGCCAGCAGCCAAAGGGACTCGCGGGGGCCACGGGGGGCGGACACCGGGGAGCTGTTTTTT
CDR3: CASSQRDSRGPRGADTGELFF

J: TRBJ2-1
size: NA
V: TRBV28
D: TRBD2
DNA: TGTGCCAGCAGCCTCCGGACTAGCGGGTCCGAGTTCTTC
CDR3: CASSLRTSGSEFF

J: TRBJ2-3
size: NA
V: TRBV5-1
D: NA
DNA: TGCGCCAGCAGCTCTTCGCCTAGCGCAGATACGCAGTATTTT
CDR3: CASSSSPSADTQYF

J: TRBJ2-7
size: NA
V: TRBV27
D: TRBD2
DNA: TGTGCCAGCAGTTTTAGGCTAGCGGGGGGGAGCTCCTACGAGCAGTACTTC
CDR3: CASSFRLAGGSSYEQYF

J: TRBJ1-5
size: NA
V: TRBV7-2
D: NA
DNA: TGTGCCAGCAGCTTAAATGGTGTTAATCAGCCCCAGCATTTT
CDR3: CASSLNGVNQPQHF

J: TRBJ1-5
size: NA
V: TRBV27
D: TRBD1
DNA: TGTGCCAGCAGTTCACAGGGGGCCTGGAATCAGCCCCAGCATTTT
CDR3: CASSSQGAWNQPQHF

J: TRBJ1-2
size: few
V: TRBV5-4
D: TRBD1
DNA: TGTGCCAGCAGCCGGAGGGACAGGATGATTAGTGGGGGCTACACCTTC
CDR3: CASSRRDRMISGGYTF

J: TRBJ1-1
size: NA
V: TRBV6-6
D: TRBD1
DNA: TGTGCCAGCATTAGACAGGGGAACACTGAAGCTTTCTTT
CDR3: CASIRQGNTEAFF

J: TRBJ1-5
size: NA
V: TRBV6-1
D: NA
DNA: TGTGCCAGCAGTGATCTTGGAGGAAGGTCATATCAGCCCCAGCATTTT
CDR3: CASSDLGGRSYQPQHF

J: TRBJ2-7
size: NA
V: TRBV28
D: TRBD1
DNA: TGTGCCAGCAGTTTAATTCCGGGACAGGGGGGCGAGCAGTACTTC
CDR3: CASSLIPGQGGEQYF

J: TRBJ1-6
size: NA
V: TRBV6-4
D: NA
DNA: TGTGCCAGCAGTGACTCGTGGAATTCACCCCTCCACTTT
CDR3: CASSDSWNSPLHF

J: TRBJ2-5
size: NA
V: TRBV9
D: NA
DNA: TGTGCCAGCAGCGTAGCCCCCGCGTACCAAGAGACCCAGTACTTC
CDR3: CASSVAPAYQETQYF

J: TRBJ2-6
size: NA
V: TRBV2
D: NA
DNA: TGTGCCAGCAGTATAGGGGCTGGGGCCAACGTCCTGACTTTC
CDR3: CASSIGAGANVLTF

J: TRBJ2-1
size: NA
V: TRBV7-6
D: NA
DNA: TGTGCCAGTACCCGGGGAATAGCGGATGAGCAGTTCTTC
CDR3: CASTRGIADEQFF

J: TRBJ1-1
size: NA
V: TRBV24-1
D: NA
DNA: TGTGCCACCAGTGATTCGGCCCCTTGGGGAGCTTTCTTT
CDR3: CATSDSAPWGAFF

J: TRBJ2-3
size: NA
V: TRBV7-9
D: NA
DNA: TGTGCCAGCAGCAGCAGGGGTGATACGCAGTATTTT
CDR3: CASSSRGDTQYF

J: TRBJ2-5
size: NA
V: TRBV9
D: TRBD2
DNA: TGTGCCAGCAGCGTAGGCTCCACTAGCGGAGAGACCCAGTACTTC
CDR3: CASSVGSTSGETQYF

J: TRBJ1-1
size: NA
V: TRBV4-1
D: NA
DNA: TGCGCCAGCAGCCAAGGGACAGACATGAACACTGAAGCTTTCTTT
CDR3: CASSQGTDMNTEAFF

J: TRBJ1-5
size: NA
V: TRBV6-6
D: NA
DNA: TGTGCCAGCACCCGGGATGGGAGCAATCAGCCCCAGCATTTT
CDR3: CASTRDGSNQPQHF

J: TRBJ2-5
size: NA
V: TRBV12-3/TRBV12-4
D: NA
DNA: TGTGCCAGCAGTTCGGTGCTGGTAACCCAGTACTTC
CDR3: CASSSVLVTQYF

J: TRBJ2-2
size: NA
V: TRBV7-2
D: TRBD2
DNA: TGTGCCAGCAGCTTACAGCGGGGGGGCGCTGGGGAGCTGTTTTTT
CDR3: CASSLQRGGAGELFF

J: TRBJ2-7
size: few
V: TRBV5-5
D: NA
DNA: TGTGCCAGCAGCTTTAGTTTTTACGAGCAGTACTTC
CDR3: CASSFSFYEQYF

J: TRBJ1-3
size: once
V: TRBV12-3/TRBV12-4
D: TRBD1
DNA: TGTGCCAGTACAACCCCCGGACAGGGGAACATATATTTT
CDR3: CASTTPGQGNIYF

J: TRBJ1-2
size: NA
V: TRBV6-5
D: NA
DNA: TGTGCCAGCAGTACAACCCGACAGACTAACTATGGCTACACCTTC
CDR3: CASSTTRQTNYGYTF

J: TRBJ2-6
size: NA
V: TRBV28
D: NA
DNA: TGTGCCAGCAGCCTTACAAGGCCCTCTTTGAACGTCCTGACTTTC
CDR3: CASSLTRPSLNVLTF

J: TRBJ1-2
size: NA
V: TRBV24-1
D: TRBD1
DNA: TGTGCCACCAGAGGACAGGGGAGCGGCTACACCTTC
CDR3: CATRGQGSGYTF

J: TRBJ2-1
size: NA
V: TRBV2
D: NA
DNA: TGTGCCAGCATTGGGACATGGAATGAGCAGTTCTTC
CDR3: CASIGTWNEQFF

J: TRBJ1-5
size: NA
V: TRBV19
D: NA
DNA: TGTGCCAGTAGTACAAACATTGGGGTGGTACCCCAGCATTTT
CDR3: CASSTNIGVVPQHF

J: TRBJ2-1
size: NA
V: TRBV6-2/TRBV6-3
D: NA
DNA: TGTGCCAGCAGTTACCAACCGACGGTACATGGTGAGCAGTTCTTC
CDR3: CASSYQPTVHGEQFF

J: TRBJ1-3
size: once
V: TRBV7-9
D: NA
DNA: TGTGCCAGCAGCGTCCGGGACCCCCGCAGAAGTAGCTCTGGAAACACCATATATTTT
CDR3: CASSVRDPRRSSSGNTIYF

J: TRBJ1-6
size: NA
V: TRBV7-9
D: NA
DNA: TGTGCCAGCAGCAAATCAGGGGTCCGAGCTAATTCACCCCTCCACTTT
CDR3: CASSKSGVRANSPLHF

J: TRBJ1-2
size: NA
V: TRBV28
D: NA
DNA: TGTGCCAGCAGCGCCGACAGCCTAGATGGCTACACCTTC
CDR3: CASSADSLDGYTF

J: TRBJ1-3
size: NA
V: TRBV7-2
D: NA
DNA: TGTGCCAGCGGCGGACTGCGGGCTGGAAACACCATATATTTT
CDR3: CASGGLRAGNTIYF

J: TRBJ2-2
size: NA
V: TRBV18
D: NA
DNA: TGTGCCAGCTCACCCACAGTGGGCGGGGAGCTGTTTTTT
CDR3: CASSPTVGGELFF

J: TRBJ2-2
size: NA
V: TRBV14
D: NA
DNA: TGTGCCAGCAGACAGGACTCAGGGTCGGGCACCGGGGAGCTGTTTTTT
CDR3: CASRQDSGSGTGELFF